This TCR beta chain was recovered during a study of identical twins. Regarding this clonotype: Its antigen is unidentified.

All donors were healthy, and all were Caucasian. TCRdb analysed the 5' RACE reads with MiXCR anew, one entry per CDR3 protein. The profile shows about 250,000 distinct CDR3 sequences, approximately 8.3% of them singletons. Study-wide findings and caveats: Insertions were fewer in abundant cord blood beta clonotypes, whereas memory repertoires showed none of this pattern.

This CDR3 has 14 residues. The V and J ends lost 6 bases and 8 bases respectively, with 17 bases between them. These data also formed part of another study, on yellow fever vaccine responses in identical twins.

The sample was CD8+ T cells sorted from blood. The origin of this receptor is a woman younger than 35 in good health. The rearrangement joins TRBV12-3 or TRBV12-4 to TRBJ2-1, with D hard to call. The CDR3: CASRTPTGRDEQFF. The CDR3, as DNA: TGTGCCAGCAGAACCCCCACGGGTCGGGATGAGCAGTTCTTC.